This T cell receptor beta chain was sequenced in a study of neurological immune-mediated disorders. Study findings and constraints: Expanded clones shared no CDR3 amino acid sequences across subjects, suggesting private repertoires in all groups.

CDR3 length: 14 amino acids. Per the germline V gene, CDR1 is SGHRS and CDR2 is YFSETQ. The ends lost 4 bases at V and 5 bases at J; junction bases unmatched: 6. With 10-nucleotide random UMIs, 5'RACE was used to make the cDNA. TCRdb recomputed calls from the 5' RACE reads with MiXCR, one row per CDR3 protein. Of approximately 40,000 distinct CDR3 sequences in the sample, 20% to 25% are singletons; the top ten hold around 4.7%. Time point meaning: technical triplicate 3. PBMCs stored at -80 C, 2 million in total, were the source of the unsorted libraries. The table lists this clonotype with many counts. No antigen is known for it.

The source material was PBMCs. The clonotype comes from a man in his 60s with HTLV-1-associated myelopathy (HAM/TSP). V is TRBV5-1 and J is TRBJ1-2; 9 nucleotides agree with TRBD1. The CDR3 region is CASSTGTGMYGYTF. The CDR3 nucleotides are TGCGCCAGCAGCACCGGGACAGGGATGTATGGCTACACCTTC.